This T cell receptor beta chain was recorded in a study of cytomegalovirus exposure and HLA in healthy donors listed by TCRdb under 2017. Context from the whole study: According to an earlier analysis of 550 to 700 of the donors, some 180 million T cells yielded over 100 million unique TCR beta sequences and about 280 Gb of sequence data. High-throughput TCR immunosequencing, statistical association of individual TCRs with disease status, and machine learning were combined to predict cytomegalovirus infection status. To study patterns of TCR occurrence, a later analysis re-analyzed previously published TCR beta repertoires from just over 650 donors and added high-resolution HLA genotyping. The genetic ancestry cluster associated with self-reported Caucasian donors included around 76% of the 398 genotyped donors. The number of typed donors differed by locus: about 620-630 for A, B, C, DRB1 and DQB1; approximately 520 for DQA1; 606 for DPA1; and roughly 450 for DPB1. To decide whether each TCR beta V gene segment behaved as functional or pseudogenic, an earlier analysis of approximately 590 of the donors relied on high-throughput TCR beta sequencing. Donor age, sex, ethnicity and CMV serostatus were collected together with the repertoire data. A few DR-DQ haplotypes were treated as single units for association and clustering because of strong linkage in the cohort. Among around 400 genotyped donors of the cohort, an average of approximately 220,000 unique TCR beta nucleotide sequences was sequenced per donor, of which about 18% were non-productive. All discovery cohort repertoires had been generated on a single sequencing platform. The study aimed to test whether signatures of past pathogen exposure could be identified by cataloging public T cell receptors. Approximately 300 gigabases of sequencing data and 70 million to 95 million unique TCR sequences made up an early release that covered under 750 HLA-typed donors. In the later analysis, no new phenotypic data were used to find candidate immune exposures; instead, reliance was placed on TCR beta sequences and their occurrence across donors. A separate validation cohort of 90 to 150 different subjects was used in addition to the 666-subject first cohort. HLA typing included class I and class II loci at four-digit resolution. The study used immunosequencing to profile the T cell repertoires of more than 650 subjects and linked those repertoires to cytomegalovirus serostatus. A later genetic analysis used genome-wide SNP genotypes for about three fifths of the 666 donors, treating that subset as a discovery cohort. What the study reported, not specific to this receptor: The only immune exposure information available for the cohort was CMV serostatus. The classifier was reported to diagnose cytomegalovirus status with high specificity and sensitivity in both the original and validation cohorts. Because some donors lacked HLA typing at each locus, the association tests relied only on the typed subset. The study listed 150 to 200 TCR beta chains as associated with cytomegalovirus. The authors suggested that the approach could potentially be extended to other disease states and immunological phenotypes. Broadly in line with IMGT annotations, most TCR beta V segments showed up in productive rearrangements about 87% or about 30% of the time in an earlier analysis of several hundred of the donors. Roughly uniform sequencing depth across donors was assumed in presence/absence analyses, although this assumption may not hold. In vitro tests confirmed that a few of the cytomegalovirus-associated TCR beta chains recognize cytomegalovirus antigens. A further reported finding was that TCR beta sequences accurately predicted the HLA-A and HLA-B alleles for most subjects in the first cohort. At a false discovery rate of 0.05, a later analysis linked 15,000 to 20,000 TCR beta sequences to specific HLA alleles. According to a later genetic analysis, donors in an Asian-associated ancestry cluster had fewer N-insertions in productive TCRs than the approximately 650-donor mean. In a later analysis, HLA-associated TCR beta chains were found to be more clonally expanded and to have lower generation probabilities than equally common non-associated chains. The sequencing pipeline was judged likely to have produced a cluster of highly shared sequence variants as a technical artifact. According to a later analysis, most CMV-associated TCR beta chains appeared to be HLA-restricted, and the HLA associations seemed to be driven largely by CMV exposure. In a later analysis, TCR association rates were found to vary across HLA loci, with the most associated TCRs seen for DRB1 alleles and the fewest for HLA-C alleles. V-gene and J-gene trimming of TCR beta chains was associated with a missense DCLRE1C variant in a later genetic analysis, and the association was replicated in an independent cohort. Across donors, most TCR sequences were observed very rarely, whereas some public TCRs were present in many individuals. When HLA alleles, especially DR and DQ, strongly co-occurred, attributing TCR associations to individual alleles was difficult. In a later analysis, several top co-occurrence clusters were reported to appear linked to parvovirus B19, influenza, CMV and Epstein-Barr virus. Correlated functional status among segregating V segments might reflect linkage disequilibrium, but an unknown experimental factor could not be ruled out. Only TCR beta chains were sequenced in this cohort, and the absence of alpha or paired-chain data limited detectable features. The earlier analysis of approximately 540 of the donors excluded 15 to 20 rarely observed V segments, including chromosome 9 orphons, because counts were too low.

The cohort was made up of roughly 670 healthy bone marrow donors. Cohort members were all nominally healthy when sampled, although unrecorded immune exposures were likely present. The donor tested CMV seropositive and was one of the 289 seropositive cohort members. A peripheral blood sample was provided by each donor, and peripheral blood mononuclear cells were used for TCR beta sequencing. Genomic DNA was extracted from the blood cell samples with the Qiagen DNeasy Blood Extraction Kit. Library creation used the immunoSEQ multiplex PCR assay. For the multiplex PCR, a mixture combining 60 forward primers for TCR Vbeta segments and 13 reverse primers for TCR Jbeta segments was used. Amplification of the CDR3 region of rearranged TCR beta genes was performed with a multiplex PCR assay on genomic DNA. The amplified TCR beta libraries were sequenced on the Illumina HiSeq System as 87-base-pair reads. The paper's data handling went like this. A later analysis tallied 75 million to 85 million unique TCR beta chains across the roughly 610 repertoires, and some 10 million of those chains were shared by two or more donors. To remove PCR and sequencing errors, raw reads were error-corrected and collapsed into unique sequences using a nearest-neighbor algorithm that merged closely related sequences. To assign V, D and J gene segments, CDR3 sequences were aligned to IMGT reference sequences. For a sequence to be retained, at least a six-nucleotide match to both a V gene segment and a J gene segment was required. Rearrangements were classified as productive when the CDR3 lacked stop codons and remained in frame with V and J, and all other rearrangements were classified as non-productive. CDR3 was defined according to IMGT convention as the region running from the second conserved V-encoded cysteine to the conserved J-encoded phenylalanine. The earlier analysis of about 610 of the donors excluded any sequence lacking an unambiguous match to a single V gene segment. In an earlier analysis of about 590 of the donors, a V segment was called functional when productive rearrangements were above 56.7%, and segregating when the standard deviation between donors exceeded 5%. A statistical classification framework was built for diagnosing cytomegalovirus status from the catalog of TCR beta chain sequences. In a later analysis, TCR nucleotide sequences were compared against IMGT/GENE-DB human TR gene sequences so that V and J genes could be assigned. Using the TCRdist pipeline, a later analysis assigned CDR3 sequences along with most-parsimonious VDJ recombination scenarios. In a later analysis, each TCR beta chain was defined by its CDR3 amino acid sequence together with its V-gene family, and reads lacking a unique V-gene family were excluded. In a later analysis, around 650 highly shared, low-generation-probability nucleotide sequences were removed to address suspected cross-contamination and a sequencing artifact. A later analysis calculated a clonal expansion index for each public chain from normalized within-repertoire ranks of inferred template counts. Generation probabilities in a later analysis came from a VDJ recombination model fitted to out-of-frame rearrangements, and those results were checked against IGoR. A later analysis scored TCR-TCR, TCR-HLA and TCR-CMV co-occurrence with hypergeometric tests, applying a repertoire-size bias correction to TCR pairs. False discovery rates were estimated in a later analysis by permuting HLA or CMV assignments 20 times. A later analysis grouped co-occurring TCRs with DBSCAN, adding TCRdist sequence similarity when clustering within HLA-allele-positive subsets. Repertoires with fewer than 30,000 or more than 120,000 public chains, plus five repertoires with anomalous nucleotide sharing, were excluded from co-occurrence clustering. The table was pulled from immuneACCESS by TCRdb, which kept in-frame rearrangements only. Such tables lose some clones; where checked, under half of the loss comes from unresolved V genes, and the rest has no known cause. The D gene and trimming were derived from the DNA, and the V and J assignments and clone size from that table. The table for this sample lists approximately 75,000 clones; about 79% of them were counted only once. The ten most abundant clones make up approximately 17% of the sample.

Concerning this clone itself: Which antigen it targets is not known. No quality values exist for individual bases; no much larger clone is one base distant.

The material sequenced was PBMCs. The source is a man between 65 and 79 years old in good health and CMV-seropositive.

The CDR3 protein sequence reads: CASSASGGAPYEQYF. DNA sequence: TGTGCCAGCAGCGCTAGCGGGGGGGCCCCCTACGAGCAGTACTTC. The rearranged segments are TRBV9 and TRBJ2-7; TRBD2 matches 12 bases in the middle. The CDR3 measures 15 amino acids from cysteine to phenylalanine. CDR3 DNA only is kept here, 45 bases in frame from base 1. Taken from the germline V gene, the CDR1 and CDR2 loops are SGDLS and YYNGEE. Compared with germline, V lacks 3 bases and J lacks 2 bases; bases without a gene match: 3. This CDR3, with the reference TRBV9 and TRBJ2-7 proteins standing in past its ends, gives the full variable domain DSGVTQTPKHLITATGQRVTLRCSPRSGDLSVYWYQQSLDQGLQFLIQYYNGEERAKGNILERFSAQQFPDLHSELNLSSLELGDSALYFCASSASGGAPYEQYFGPGTRLTVT.